The clone carrying this TCR beta chain was observed once. The antigen is undetermined. These data belong to a study of cytomegalovirus exposure and HLA in healthy donors. Study-level results: Reports described diagnosis of cytomegalovirus status by the classifier as highly specific and sensitive. Many donors shared some public TCRs, even though most TCR sequences were rare. Productive status was seen about 87% or about 30% of the time for most TCR beta V segments in an earlier analysis. With later analysis, a missense DCLRE1C variant became linked to TCR beta V- and J-gene trimming.

With 60 Vbeta and 13 Jbeta primers, the PCR was carried out. Generated by immunoSEQ multiplex PCR, the TCRdb table keeps only in-frame clones and is missing some. The sample gives around 160,000 clones, 60% to 80% of which show up once; 6.7% is in the top ten. V was pared by 2 bases and J by 5 bases, with 9 bases of the junction left unmatched. From germline, CDR1 is MNHNY and CDR2 SVGAGI (reference sequence). The CDR3 is 16 amino acids. The TCR comes from a woman aged 40 to 55 in good health and CMV-seropositive. The chain combines TRBV6-6 with TRBJ1-1; 9 bases are shared with TRBD1. Sequencing was performed on PBMCs. For the CDR3, the DNA is TGTGCCAGCAGTTACCGACCATCGGGGACAGGGACTGAAGCTTTCTTT. It yields the protein CASSYRPSGTGTEAFF.